The TCR beta chain under discussion was sequenced for a study of blood T cells in healthy people across ages. Primers used in a second PCR of roughly 6 to 11 cycles were a sample-barcoded 5' primer and a J-beta primer mix. Via MiXCR, TCRdb re-called the 5' RACE reads, giving one row per CDR3 protein. The data contain about a million distinct CDR3 sequences, roughly two fifths of them seen just once; the ten biggest clones take up around 13%. V was pared by 3 bases and J by 12 bases, with 15 bases between. Germline V lookup: CDR1 SGHDN, CDR2 FVKESK. This CDR3 comprises 13 residues. The receptor was isolated from a man younger than 30 in good health. The chain recombines TRBV14 with TRBJ2-1, with D perhaps TRBD2 (5 bases). The sequenced material came from blood. The CDR3 is CASSHDTGRWQFF. As DNA, the CDR3 is TGTGCCAGCAGCCACGACACGGGAAGGTGGCAGTTCTTC.